Included here is one T cell receptor beta chain sequence, with context. The data are from a study of technical replicates of blood from a handful of donors. The table came from immunoSEQ multiplex PCR; TCRdb's copy has only in-frame clones and leaves some out. The sample consists of about 58,000 clones, roughly 91% of them appearing once. Germline V lookup: CDR1 SEHNR, CDR2 FQNEAQ (reference sequence). V was clipped by 6 bases and J by 8 bases; unmatched bases: 12. This CDR3 is built from 14 residues. Sequencing was carried out using PBMCs. The chain links TRBV7-9 to TRBJ1-2; 7 bases are shared with TRBD1. This sequence originates from a human donor in good health. Some clones in this sample may be carry-over from other donors' samples. The CDR3 here is CASRSRRDSVGYTF. As DNA, the CDR3 is TGTGCCAGCAGATCACGACGGGACAGTGTAGGCTACACCTTC.